The 3 T cell receptor beta chains below all came from one sample that was sequenced in a study of shared clonotypes between healthy human individuals. Profiled with immunoSEQ multiplex PCR; TCRdb holds only in-frame clones, not every one. This table holds some 1.5 million clones, roughly 97% found once. Input material: naive CD4+ T cells sorted from blood. Specified subset: CD45RA+ positively selected. These receptors were obtained from a young man in good health.

The chain joins TRBV2 to TRBJ1-2; D is possibly TRBD1 (5 bases). The germline V gene encodes CDR1 SNHLY and CDR2 FYNNEI. The germline V and J ends were trimmed by 7 bases and 4 bases, with 16 bases remaining between them. The CDR3 runs 14 residues. In DNA form, the CDR3 reads TGTGCCAGCACGGAGTCACCCGGGGGCTATGGCTACACCTTC. Protein sequence: CASTESPGGYGYTF.

The chain recombines TRBV27 with TRBJ2-5; D is perhaps TRBD1 or TRBD2 (5 bases each). The CDR3 totals 15 residues. Trimming stripped 2 bases from V and 2 bases from J, with 12 bases between. The germline V gene encodes CDR1 MNHEY and CDR2 SMNVEV (reference sequence). This chain's CDR3 is CASSLRGKIQETQYF. For the CDR3, the DNA is TGTGCCAGCAGTTTACGGGGCAAGATACAAGAGACCCAGTACTTC.

V gene TRBV14 combines with J gene TRBJ1-4; D not certain. Trimming took off 0 bases at V and 5 bases at J, with 10 bases between the two ends. The CDR3 is 15 amino acids. Germline V CDR1 and CDR2: SGHDN, FVKESK. The CDR3 coding sequence is TGTGCCAGCAGCCAAGATCACAGAAGGAATGAAAAACTGTTTTTT. Residues: CASSQDHRRNEKLFF. Looking up the rest from reference TRBV14 and TRBJ1-4 gives the full variable domain: EAGVTQFPSHSVIEKGQTVTLRCDPISGHDNLYWYRRVMGKEIKFLLHFVKESKQDESGMPNNRFLAERTGGTYSTLKVQPAELEDSGVYFCASSQDHRRNEKLFFGSGTQLSVL.